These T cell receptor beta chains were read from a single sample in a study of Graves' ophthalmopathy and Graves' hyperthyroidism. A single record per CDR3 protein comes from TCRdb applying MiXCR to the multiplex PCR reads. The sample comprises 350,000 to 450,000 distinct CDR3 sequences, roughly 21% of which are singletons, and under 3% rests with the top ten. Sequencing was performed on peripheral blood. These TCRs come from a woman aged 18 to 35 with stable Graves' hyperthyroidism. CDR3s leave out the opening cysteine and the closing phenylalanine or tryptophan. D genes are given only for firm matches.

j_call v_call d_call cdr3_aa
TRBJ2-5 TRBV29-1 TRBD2 SVRRTSGASETQY
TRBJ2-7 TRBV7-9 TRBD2 ASSLTVAGEQY
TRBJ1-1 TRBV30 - AWSPTPMNTEAF
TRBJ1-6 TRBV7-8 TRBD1 ASSPEGQPSNSPLH
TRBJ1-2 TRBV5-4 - TSSSSQVGGGYT
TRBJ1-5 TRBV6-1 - ASSAQGTNQPQH
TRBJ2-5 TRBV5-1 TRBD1 ASSLYGQGGETQY
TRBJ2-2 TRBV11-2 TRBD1 ASSERRDRHTGELF
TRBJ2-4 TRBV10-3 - ATLAGDTAKNIQY
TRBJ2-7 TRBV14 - ASPKQATSYEQY
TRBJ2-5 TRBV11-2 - ASSFALQETQY
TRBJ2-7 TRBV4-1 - ASSHPGSAREQY
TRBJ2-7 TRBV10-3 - AIGVLAEQY
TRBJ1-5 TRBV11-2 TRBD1 ASSRTARDSHNQPQH
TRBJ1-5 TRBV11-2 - ASSPGSRGIYSNQPQH
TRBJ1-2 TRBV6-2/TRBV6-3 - ASRTTPYGYT
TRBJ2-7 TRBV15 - ATSRVPFDEQY
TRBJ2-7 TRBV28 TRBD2 ASSLSGRGYEQY
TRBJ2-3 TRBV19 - ASSAGLTDTQY
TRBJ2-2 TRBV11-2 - ASSRLGGYLAGELF
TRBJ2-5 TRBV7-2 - ASSSRPSGQETQY
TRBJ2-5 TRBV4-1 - ASSQDWVPQETQY
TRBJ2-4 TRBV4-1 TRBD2 ASSQESLLAGDGTSKNIQY
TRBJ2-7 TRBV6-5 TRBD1 ASISIGTGDSYEQY
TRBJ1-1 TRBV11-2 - ASSLDPGDPGAF
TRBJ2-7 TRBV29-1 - SVEVGAHYEQY
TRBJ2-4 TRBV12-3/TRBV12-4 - ASSRSEGTRVKNIQY
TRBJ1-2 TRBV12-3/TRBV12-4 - ASSLQQGRGYT
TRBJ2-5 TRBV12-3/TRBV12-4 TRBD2 ASTPLVAGETQY
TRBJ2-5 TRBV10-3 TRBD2 AISASSGRAGETQY
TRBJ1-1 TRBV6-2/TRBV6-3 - ASSYRWNTEAF
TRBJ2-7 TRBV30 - AWTWADEQY
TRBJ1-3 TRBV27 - ASSSGGSGNTIY
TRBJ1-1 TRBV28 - ASRRGRGTEAF
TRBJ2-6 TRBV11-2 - ASSLDGTGANVLT
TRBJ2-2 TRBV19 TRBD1 ATQGQANTGELF
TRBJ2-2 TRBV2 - ASSEHKGTGELF
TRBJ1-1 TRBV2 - ASSEDGAKNTEAF
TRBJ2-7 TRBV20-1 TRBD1 SARVRGRMYEQY
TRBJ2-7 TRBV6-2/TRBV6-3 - ASSETGKGGTYEQY
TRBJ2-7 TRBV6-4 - ASRLRDGYEQY
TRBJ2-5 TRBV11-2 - ASTRPGFQETQY
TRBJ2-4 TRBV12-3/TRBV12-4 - ASSLGERIQY
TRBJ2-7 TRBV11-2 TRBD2 ASRSRLAGGPFEQY
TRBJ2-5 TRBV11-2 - ASSLGISETQY
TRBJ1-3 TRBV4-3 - ASSQDRPETSGNTIY
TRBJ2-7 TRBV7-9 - ASSLVPGGNDEQY
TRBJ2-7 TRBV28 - ASSLNPSGSSYEQY
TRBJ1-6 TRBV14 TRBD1 ASSQGQFNSPLH
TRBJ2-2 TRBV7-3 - ASSLTEGRGDTGELF
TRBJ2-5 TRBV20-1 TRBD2 SAGLAGGALGGETQY
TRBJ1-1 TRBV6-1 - ASSEEGRRVTEAF
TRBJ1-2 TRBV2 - ASITQRGGYT